A selection of T cell receptor beta chains follows, all from one sample in a study of T cells after yellow fever vaccination. One entry per CDR3 protein results from TCRdb running MiXCR on the 5' RACE reads. The sample has approximately 120,000 distinct CDR3 sequences; almost 9% are singletons. Material: CD8+ T cells sorted from PBMCs, obtained on the day of the yellow fever booster vaccination. The receptor set was obtained from a man aged 18 to 30 who received the YFV17D yellow fever vaccine. Both conserved end residues are part of each CDR3. D genes are given only for firm matches. Part of the rows lack a size; the others show once, few, many or a class for expanded clones.

D	V	J	size	DNA	CDR3
.	TRBV4-1	TRBJ1-4	.	TGCGCCAGCAGCCCCGGGCCGGACATCCGCCTCGGGAATGAAAAACTGTTTTTT	CASSPGPDIRLGNEKLFF
TRBD1	TRBV5-1	TRBJ1-1	many	TGCGCCAGCAGCCCCAAAGGACAGGGTTTGAACACTGAAGCTTTCTTT	CASSPKGQGLNTEAFF
.	TRBV7-9	TRBJ2-3	.	TGTGCCAGCAGCTTAGTGGGGATGATCACAGATACGCAGTATTTT	CASSLVGMITDTQYF
TRBD1	TRBV12-3/TRBV12-4	TRBJ1-6	.	TGTGCCAGCAGTTCTACCGGGACAGGGCTGTCCCTCCACTTT	CASSSTGTGLSLHF
.	TRBV7-9	TRBJ1-1	many	TGTGCCAGCAGCCCGGGCGGTACTGAAGCTTTCTTT	CASSPGGTEAFF
.	TRBV4-1	TRBJ1-1	few	TGCGCCAGCAGCCAGGGGTCTTTGAACACTGAAGCTTTCTTT	CASSQGSLNTEAFF
.	TRBV6-5	TRBJ2-5	.	TGTGCCAGCAGTTACTCTCTCGTTGACCGGGGGCGAGATGAGTGGGAGACCCAGTACTTC	CASSYSLVDRGRDEWETQYF
TRBD2	TRBV4-1	TRBJ2-3	.	TGCGCCAGCAGCCAAAGGTTACTAGCGGAGCTCCTACAAGATACGCAGTATTTT	CASSQRLLAELLQDTQYF
.	TRBV29-1	TRBJ2-7	few	TGCAGCGTTGAAGCGCAGGACGCGACCTACGAGCAGTACTTC	CSVEAQDATYEQYF
.	TRBV3-1	TRBJ2-7	.	TGTGCCAGCAGCCCCCGCCAGGGGACCTACGAGCAGTACTTC	CASSPRQGTYEQYF
TRBD1	TRBV7-9	TRBJ2-5	.	TGTGCCAGCAGCTCACCCGGGACAGAAAAAGAGACCCAGTACTTC	CASSSPGTEKETQYF
TRBD1	TRBV7-9	TRBJ1-5	many	TGTGCCAGCAGCCAGACAGGGGGGAATCAGCCCCAGCATTTT	CASSQTGGNQPQHF
TRBD1	TRBV29-1	TRBJ2-7	.	TGCAGCGTTGAAGGCAGGGGGAGCTCCTACGAGCAGTACTTC	CSVEGRGSSYEQYF
TRBD1	TRBV7-6	TRBJ2-3	few	TGTGCCAGCAGCTTCACAGGGGTTGTCGATAAGCAGTATTTT	CASSFTGVVDKQYF